This TCR beta chain appears in the sequencing data of a study of blood T cell repertoires in COVID-19. At the level of the study: The analysed material was cDNA or gDNA that came from T cells, B-cell-depleted T cells, or PBMCs.

Original analysis: Using reference gene primer amplification, nucleated cell counts were estimated. Repertoires were generated with immunoSEQ multiplex PCR, while TCRdb's copy carries only in-frame clones and drops some. V and J calls and clone size are given by that table; D and trimming were obtained from the DNA. The table has around 140,000 clones, approximately 80% seen once. Germline-derived CDR1 and CDR2 are SQVTM and ANQGSEA. This CDR3 has 12 residues. Source material: peripheral blood. The sequence came from a woman aged 55-69 years with acute or convalescent COVID-19. The V call is TRBV29-1, the J call TRBJ2-2; maybe TRBD2 (5 bases). CDR3 DNA: TGCTGCATTCTAGCACAGACCGGGGAGCTGTTTTTT. Its protein product is CCILAQTGELFF.